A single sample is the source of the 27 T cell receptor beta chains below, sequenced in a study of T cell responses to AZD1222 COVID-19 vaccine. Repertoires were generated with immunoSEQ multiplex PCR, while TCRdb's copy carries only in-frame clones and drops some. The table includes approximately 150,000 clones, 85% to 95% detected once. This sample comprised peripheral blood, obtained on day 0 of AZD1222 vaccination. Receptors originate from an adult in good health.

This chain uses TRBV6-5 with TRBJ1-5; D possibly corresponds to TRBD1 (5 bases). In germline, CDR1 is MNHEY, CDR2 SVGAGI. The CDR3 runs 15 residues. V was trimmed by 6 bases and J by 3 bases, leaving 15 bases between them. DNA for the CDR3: TGTGCCAGCAGCCCCTTTGACAGCCCCAATCAGCCCCAGCATTTT. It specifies CASSPFDSPNQPQHF.

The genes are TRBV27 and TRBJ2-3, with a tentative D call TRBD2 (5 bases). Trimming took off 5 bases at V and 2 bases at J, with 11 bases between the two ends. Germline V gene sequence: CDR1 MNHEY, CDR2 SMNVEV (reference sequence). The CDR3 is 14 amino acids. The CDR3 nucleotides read TGTGCCAGCAGTCTACTAGGACTCACAGATACGCAGTATTTT. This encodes CASSLLGLTDTQYF.

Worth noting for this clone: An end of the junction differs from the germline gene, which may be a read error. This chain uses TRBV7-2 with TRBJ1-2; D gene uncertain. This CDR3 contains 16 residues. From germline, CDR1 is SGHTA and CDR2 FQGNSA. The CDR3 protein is CASTPEQGAPNFGYTF. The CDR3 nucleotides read TGTGCCAGCACCCCTGAGCAAGGAGCTCCGAACTTTGGCTACACCTTC.

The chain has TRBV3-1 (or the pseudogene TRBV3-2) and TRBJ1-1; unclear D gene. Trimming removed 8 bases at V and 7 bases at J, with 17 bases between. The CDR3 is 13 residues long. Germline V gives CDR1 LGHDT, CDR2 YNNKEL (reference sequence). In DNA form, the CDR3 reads TGTGCCAGCTCGTTGGCGGGCTCGGATGAAGCTTTCTTT. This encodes CASSLAGSDEAFF.

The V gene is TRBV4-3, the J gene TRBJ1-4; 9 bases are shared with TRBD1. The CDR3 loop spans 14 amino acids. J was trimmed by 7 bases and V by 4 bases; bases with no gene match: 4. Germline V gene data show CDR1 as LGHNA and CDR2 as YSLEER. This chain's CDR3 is CASSLGQGSEKLFF. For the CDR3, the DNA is TGCGCCAGCAGCCTGGGACAGGGAAGTGAAAAACTGTTTTTT.

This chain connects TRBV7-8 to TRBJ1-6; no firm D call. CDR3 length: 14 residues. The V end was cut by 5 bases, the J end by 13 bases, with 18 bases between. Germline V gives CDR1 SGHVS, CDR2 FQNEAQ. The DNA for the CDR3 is TGTGCCAGCAGCCCTACTTCCGGGGATCGGCCCCTCCACTTT. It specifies CASSPTSGDRPLHF.

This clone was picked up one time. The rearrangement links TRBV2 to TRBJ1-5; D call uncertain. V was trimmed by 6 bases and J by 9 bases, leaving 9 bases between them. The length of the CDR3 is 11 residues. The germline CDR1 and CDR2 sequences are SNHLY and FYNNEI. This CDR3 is CASSPARPQHF. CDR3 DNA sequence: TGTGCCAGCAGCCCCGCACGGCCCCAGCATTTT.

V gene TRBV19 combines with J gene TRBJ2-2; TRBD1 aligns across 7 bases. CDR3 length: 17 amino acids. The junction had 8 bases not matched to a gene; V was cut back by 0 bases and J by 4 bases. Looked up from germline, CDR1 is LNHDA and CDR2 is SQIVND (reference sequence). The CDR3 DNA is TGTGCCAGTAGTATAGACGCGACAGGGACGGGCACCGGGGAGCTGTTTTTT. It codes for CASSIDATGTGTGELFF.

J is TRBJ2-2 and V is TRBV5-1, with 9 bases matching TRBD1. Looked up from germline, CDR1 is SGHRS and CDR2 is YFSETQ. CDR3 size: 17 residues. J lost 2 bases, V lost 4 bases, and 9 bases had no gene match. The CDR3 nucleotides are TGCGCCAGCAGCCCCAGACTACAGGGGGCCAACACCGGGGAGCTGTTTTTT. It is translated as CASSPRLQGANTGELFF.

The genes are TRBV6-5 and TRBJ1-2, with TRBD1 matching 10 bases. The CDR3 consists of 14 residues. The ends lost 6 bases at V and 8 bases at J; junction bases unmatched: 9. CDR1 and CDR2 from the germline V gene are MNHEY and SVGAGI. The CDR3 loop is CASRLTGGPVGYTF. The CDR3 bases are TGTGCCAGCAGGCTGACAGGGGGCCCAGTAGGCTACACCTTC.

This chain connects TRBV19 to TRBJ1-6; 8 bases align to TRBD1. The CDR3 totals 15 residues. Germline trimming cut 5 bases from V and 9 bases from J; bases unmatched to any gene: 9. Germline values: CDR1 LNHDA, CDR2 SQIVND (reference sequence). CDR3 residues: CASSREQGGISPLHF. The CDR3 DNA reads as TGTGCCAGTAGTCGGGAACAGGGGGGGATTTCACCCCTCCACTTT.

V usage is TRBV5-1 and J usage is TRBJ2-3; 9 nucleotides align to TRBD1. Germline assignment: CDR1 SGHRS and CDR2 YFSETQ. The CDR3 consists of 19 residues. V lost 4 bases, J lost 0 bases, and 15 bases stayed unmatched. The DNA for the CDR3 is TGCGCCAGCAGCAAATCGGGACAGGGAGTGGGGTATAGCACAGATACGCAGTATTTT. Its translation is CASSKSGQGVGYSTDTQYF.

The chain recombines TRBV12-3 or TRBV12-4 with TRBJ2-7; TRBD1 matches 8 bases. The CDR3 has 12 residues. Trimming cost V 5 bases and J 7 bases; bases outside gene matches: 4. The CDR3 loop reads CASSPTGVEQYV. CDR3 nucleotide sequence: TGTGCCAGCAGTCCGACAGGGGTTGAGCAGTACGTC.

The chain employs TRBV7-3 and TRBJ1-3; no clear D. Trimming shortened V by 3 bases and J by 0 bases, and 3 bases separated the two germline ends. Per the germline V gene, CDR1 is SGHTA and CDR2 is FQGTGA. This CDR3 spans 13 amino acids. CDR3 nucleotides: TGTGCCAGCAGCTTTAACTCTGGAAACACCATATATTTT. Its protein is CASSFNSGNTIYF.

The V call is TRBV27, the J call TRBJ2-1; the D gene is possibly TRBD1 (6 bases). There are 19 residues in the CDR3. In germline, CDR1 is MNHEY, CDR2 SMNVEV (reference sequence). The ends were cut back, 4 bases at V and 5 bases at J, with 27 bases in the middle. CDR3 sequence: CASSSAGLLQGNADNEQFF. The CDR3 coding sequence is TGTGCCAGCAGTTCCGCAGGGTTACTCCAGGGGAATGCGGACAATGAGCAGTTCTTC.

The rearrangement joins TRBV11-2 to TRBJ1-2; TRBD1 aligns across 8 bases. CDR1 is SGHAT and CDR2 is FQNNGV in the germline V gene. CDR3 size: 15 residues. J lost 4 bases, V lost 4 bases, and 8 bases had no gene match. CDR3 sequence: CASSSIRQGIYGYTF. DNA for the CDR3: TGTGCCAGCAGCTCGATAAGACAGGGGATCTATGGCTACACCTTC. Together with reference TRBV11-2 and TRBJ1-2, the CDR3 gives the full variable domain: EAGVAQSPRYKIIEKRQSVAFWCNPISGHATLYWYQQILGQGPKLLIQFQNNGVVDDSQLPKDRFSAERLKGVDSTLKIQPAKLEDSAVYLCASSSIRQGIYGYTFGSGTRLTVV.

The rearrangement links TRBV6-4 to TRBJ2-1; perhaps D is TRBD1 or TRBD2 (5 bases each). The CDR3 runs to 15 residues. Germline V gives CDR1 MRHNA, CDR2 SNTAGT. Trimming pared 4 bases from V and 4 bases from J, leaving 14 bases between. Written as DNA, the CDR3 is TGTGCCAGCAGTGTAAAGGGCGAGGGGTACAATGAGCAGTTCTTC. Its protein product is CASSVKGEGYNEQFF.

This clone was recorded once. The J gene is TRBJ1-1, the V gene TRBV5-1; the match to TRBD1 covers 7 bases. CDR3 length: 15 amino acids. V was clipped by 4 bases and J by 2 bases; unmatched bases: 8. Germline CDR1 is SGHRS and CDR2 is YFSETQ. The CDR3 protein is CASSMGGQSNTEAFF. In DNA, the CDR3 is TGCGCCAGCAGCATGGGGGGACAGAGTAACACTGAAGCTTTCTTT.

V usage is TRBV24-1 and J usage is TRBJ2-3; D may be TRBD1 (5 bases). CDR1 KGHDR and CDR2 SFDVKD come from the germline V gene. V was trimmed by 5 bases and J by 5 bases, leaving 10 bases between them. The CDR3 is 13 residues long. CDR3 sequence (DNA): TGTGCCACCAGTGCCGCAGGGATAGATACGCAGTATTTT. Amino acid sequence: CATSAAGIDTQYF.

The CDR3 spells CAISLSTPDRPRTDTQYF. CDR3 in DNA: TGTGCCATCAGCCTATCAACACCAGACAGGCCCCGCACAGATACGCAGTATTTT. V and J are TRBV10-3 and TRBJ2-3; maybe TRBD1 (6 bases). Trimming took 6 bases from V and 1 from J, leaving 23 bases between them. The CDR3 contains 18 residues. CDR1 is ENHRY, CDR2 SYGVKD, per germline.

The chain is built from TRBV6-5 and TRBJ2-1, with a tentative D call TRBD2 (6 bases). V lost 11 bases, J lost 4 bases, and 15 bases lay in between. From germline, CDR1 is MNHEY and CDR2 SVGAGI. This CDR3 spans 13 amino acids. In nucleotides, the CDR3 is TGTGCCTGCGGAGGACTACCTTACAATGAGCAGTTCTTC. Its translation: CACGGLPYNEQFF.

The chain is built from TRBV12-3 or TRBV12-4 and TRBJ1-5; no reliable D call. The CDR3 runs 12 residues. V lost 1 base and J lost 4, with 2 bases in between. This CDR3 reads CASSLVNQPQHF. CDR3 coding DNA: TGTGCCAGCAGTTTAGTTAATCAGCCCCAGCATTTT.

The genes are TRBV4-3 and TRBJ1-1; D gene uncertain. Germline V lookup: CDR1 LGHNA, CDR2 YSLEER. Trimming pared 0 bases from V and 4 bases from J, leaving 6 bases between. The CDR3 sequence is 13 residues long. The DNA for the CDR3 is TGCGCCAGCAGCCAAGATTGGCTCACTGAAGCTTTCTTT. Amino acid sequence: CASSQDWLTEAFF.

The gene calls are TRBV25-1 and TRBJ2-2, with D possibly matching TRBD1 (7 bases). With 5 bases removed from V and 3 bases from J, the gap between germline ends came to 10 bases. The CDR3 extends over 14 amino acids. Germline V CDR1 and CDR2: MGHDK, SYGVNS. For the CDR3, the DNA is TGTGCCAGCAGTCAGGGGGGCTACACCGGGGAGCTGTTTTTT. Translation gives CASSQGGYTGELFF.

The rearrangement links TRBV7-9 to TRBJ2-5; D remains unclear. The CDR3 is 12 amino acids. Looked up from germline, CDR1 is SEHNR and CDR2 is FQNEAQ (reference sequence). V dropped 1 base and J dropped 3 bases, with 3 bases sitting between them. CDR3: CASSLVKETQYF. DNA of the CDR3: TGTGCCAGCAGCTTAGTGAAAGAGACCCAGTACTTC. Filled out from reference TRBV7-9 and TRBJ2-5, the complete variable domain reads DTGVSQNPRHKITKRGQNVTFRCDPISEHNRLYWYRQTLGQGPEFLTYFQNEAQLEKSRLLSDRFSAERPKGSFSTLEIQRTEQGDSAMYLCASSLVKETQYFGPGTRLLVL.

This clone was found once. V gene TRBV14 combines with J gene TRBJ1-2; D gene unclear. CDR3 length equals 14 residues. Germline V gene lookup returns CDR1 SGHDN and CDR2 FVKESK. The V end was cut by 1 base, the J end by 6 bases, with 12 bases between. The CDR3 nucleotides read TGTGCCAGCAGCCAAGTGTGGGGAGATGATGGCTACACCTTC. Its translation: CASSQVWGDDGYTF.

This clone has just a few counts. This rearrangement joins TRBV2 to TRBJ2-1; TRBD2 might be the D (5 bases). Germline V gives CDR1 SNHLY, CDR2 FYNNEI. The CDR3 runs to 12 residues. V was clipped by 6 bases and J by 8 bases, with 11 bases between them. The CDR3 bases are TGTGCCAGCAGGGCGATGGAGGATGAGCAGTTCTTC. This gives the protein CASRAMEDEQFF.